One sample yielded the 5 T cell receptor beta chains listed below, sequenced in a study of blood T cell repertoires in COVID-19. Repertoires were generated with immunoSEQ multiplex PCR, while TCRdb's copy carries only in-frame clones and drops some. The data contain 150,000 to 200,000 clones, 70% to 90% of them seen just once; the ten biggest clones take up under 6.5%. Material for sequencing was peripheral blood. These receptors were obtained from a man between 40 and 49 years old with active or convalescent COVID-19.

This CDR3 reads CASRSWGQGEQYF. The CDR3 coding sequence is TGTGCCAGCAGATCCTGGGGGCAGGGAGAGCAGTACTTC. This chain connects TRBV27 to TRBJ2-7; a possible D gene is TRBD1 (6 bases). The germline V and J ends were trimmed by 6 bases and 7 bases, with 16 bases remaining between them. Germline V gene lookup returns CDR1 MNHEY and CDR2 SMNVEV (reference sequence). The CDR3 has 13 amino acids.

The rearrangement links TRBV7-2 to TRBJ2-1, with D maybe TRBD2 (5 bases). Deletions cut 1 base from V and 7 bases from J, with 11 bases between. Germline V lookup: CDR1 SGHTA, CDR2 FQGNSA. The CDR3 spans 14 residues. CDR3 DNA sequence: TGTGCCAGCAGCTTAGGGTCGGGAACAAATGAGCAGTTCTTC. Its translation: CASSLGSGTNEQFF.

The chain carries TRBV6-2 or TRBV6-3 and TRBJ1-5, with TRBD1 as a possible D gene (6 bases). CDR1 is MNHEY and CDR2 is SVGEGT in the germline V gene. This CDR3 is built from 18 residues. Trimming left V 6 bases short and J 3 bases short, with 24 bases between. The CDR3 DNA reads TGTGCCAGCAGCCCCTCCTATCCCCAGGGGTTTTTCAATCAGCCCCAGCATTTT. Its translation is CASSPSYPQGFFNQPQHF.

The chain links TRBV11-3 to TRBJ1-1, with D possibly matching TRBD1 (5 bases). Germline V lookup: CDR1 SGHNT, CDR2 YENEEA. This CDR3 is built from 15 residues. Trimming left V 5 bases short and J 5 bases short, with 18 bases between. CDR3 in DNA: TGTGCCAGCAGCCTATCCGGGTTGGCAGGGACTGAAGCTTTCTTT. It translates to CASSLSGLAGTEAFF.

J is TRBJ1-4 and V is TRBV19; 10 nucleotides align to TRBD1. Germline V lookup: CDR1 LNHDA, CDR2 SQIVND (reference sequence). The CDR3 is 18 residues long. Germline trimming cut 1 base from V and 4 bases from J; bases unmatched to any gene: 9. The CDR3 protein is CASSIVGTGAQYNEKLFF. The DNA of the CDR3 is TGTGCCAGTAGTATAGTTGGGACAGGGGCACAGTATAATGAAAAACTGTTTTTT.